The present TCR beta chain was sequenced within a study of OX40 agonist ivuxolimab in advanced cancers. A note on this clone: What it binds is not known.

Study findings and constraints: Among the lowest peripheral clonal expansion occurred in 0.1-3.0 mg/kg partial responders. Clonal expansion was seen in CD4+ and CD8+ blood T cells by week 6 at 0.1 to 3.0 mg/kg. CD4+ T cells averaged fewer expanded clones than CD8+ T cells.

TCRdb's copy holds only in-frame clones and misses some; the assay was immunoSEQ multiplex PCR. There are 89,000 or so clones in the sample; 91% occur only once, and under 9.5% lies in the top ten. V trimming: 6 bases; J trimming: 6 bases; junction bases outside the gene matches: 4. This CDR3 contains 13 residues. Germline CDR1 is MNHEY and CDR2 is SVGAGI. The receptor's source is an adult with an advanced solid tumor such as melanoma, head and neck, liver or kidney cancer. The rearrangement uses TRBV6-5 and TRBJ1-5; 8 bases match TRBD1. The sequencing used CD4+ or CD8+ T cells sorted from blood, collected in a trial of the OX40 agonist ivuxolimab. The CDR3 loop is CASRIQGGQPQHF. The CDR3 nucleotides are TGTGCCAGCAGGATACAGGGGGGTCAGCCCCAGCATTTT.